This T cell receptor (beta chain) was recorded in a study of blood T cell repertoires in COVID-19. Looking at the study overall: Acute-phase and convalescent COVID-19 samples originated in the United States, Italy and Spain.

Germline CDR1 reads LNHNV; CDR2 reads YYDKDF (reference sequence). V shed 1 base and J shed 0 bases, with 9 bases lying between them. The CDR3 has 15 residues. The assay was immunoSEQ multiplex PCR, and TCRdb's table has in-frame clones only and misses some. The data contain 9,100 or so clones, approximately 86% of them singletons. The source of this sequence is a human donor with active COVID-19. The donor label of this sample is uncertain. Source material: peripheral blood. V is TRBV15 and J is TRBJ1-1; D perhaps matches TRBD1 (5 bases). The CDR3 region has the DNA TGTGCCACCAGCAGAGCCCAGGGTATGAACACTGAAGCTTTCTTT. Translating it yields CATSRAQGMNTEAFF.